This paragraph covers one T cell receptor beta chain sequence. This entry belongs to a study of cytomegalovirus exposure and HLA in healthy donors. Overall study context: An earlier analysis found some 100 million unique TCR beta sequences from 200 million or so T cells.

V lost 6 bases to trimming and J lost 8 bases; unmatched junction nucleotides: 9. The germline V gene encodes CDR1 MNHEY and CDR2 SVGAGI. The CDR3 totals 14 residues. Primers included in the PCR were 60 Vbeta and 13 Jbeta primers. TCRdb keeps only in-frame clones here, not all; method: immunoSEQ multiplex PCR. The table records around 150,000 clones, roughly 80% of them present only once. The chain carries TRBV6-5 and TRBJ2-1, with TRBD1 identical over 8 bases. Sequenced input: PBMCs. This clonotype originated in a male donor in good health and CMV-seronegative. The CDR3 DNA reads as TGTGCCAGCAGAAGCAGGGGGCTTGAGGATGAGCAGTTCTTC. Protein: CASRSRGLEDEQFF.